Listed below are T cell receptor beta chains from one sample, sequenced in a study of human T cells and chemical hapten exposure. From the RACE reads, TCRdb called clonotypes with MiXCR, one entry per CDR3 protein. The table shows roughly 64,000 distinct CDR3 sequences, with approximately 11% occurring only once. This sample comprised whole blood, obtained in connection with sensitization to the hapten diphenylcyclopropenone (DPC). These receptors originate from a woman between 35 and 50 years old with alopecia areata. Some clones in this sample may be carry-over from other donors' samples. CDR3s include the opening cysteine and the closing phenylalanine or tryptophan.

V: TRBV18
J: TRBJ2-3
CDR3: CASSPRDRALSTDTQYF

V: TRBV7-3
J: TRBJ2-5
CDR3: CASSPSGRGLETQYF

V: TRBV4-3
J: TRBJ1-1
CDR3: CASSQGHWTEAFF

V: TRBV6-1
J: TRBJ2-1
CDR3: CASSRTSGGADRFF

V: TRBV6-2/TRBV6-3
J: TRBJ2-7
CDR3: CASRTDGRMFYEQYF

V: TRBV7-2
J: TRBJ1-1
CDR3: CASSLEGTSSPFF

V: TRBV4-3
J: TRBJ1-1
CDR3: CASSQGRGAVNTEAFF

V: TRBV20-1
J: TRBJ2-1
CDR3: CSGVGAGWEAYNEQFF

V: TRBV28
J: TRBJ2-7
CDR3: CASSTQGPSFGQYF

V: TRBV5-5
J: TRBJ2-7
CDR3: CASSSSGWGSYEQYF

V: TRBV27
J: TRBJ2-7
CDR3: CASSLGLAGVNEQYF

V: TRBV7-8
J: TRBJ2-1
CDR3: CASSWGPGDEQFF

V: TRBV6-1
J: TRBJ1-1
CDR3: CASVKGVGRNTEAFF

V: TRBV6-2/TRBV6-3
J: TRBJ1-5
CDR3: CASNSGTGFNQPQHF

V: TRBV7-6
J: TRBJ2-7
CDR3: CASTEQGNYEQYF

V: TRBV29-1
J: TRBJ2-1
CDR3: CSVEGDSYNEQFF

V: TRBV30
J: TRBJ1-5
CDR3: CAWSVIGSGGQPQHF

V: TRBV9
J: TRBJ2-3
CDR3: CASSVASQTDTQYF

V: TRBV18
J: TRBJ1-5
CDR3: CASSPFSAGDQPQHF

V: TRBV2
J: TRBJ2-7
CDR3: CASRSGTSGVKYF

V: TRBV28
J: TRBJ2-7
CDR3: CASSPRQGSYYEQYF

V: TRBV4-2
J: TRBJ2-7
CDR3: CASSQHSYEQYF

V: TRBV7-8
J: TRBJ2-3
CDR3: CASSYRTSDRTDTQYF

V: TRBV15
J: TRBJ2-3
CDR3: CATSLAMDTQYF

V: TRBV4-3
J: TRBJ2-3
CDR3: CASSQELGGRADTQYF

V: TRBV11-2
J: TRBJ2-1
CDR3: CASSFTTGGSYNEQFF

V: TRBV5-8
J: TRBJ1-4
CDR3: CASSFPGPNEKLFF

V: TRBV20-1
J: TRBJ2-7
CDR3: CSASGTYSGKSCEQYF

V: TRBV7-9
J: TRBJ2-7
CDR3: CASTPETGGPYEQYF

V: TRBV12-3/TRBV12-4
J: TRBJ2-7
CDR3: CASDPRPHEQYF

V: TRBV6-5
J: TRBJ2-1
CDR3: CASSYTRLAGANEQFF

V: TRBV30
J: TRBJ1-2
CDR3: CAWSIGTGRYGYTF

V: TRBV19
J: TRBJ2-7
CDR3: CATAASPQRIYEQYF

V: TRBV20-1
J: TRBJ2-7
CDR3: CSAPTSGSSYEQYF

V: TRBV20-1
J: TRBJ1-5
CDR3: CSVHSQGKSQPQHF

V: TRBV18
J: TRBJ1-5
CDR3: CASSPDRGAHQPQHF

V: TRBV6-6
J: TRBJ2-3
CDR3: CASVRDTLSTDTQYF

V: TRBV20-1
J: TRBJ1-4
CDR3: CSARDSGGRTEKLFF

V: TRBV6-2/TRBV6-3
J: TRBJ1-2
CDR3: CASSYEDSFYGYTF

V: TRBV4-3
J: TRBJ1-4
CDR3: CASSSQANEKLFF

V: TRBV18
J: TRBJ2-1
CDR3: CASSPPQGRWNEQFF

V: TRBV12-3/TRBV12-4
J: TRBJ2-7
CDR3: CASSASGDSYEQYF

V: TRBV7-2
J: TRBJ2-7
CDR3: CASSNPRGEQYF

V: TRBV7-2
J: TRBJ1-4
CDR3: CASSLGAGAGEKLFF

V: TRBV29-1
J: TRBJ2-7
CDR3: CSASRGAGYEQYF

V: TRBV12-3/TRBV12-4
J: TRBJ1-2
CDR3: CASSLRSGRSNGYTF

V: TRBV9
J: TRBJ1-2
CDR3: CASSVAPGSNYGYTF

V: TRBV29-1
J: TRBJ1-2
CDR3: CSVGDSTYGYTF

V: TRBV29-1
J: TRBJ2-5
CDR3: CSVEVRLAANLMETQYF

V: TRBV7-2
J: TRBJ1-5
CDR3: CASSLLPGQPQHF

V: TRBV7-2
J: TRBJ2-7
CDR3: CASSSPPAHEQYF

V: TRBV28
J: TRBJ2-7
CDR3: CASSLYWDCYEQYF

V: TRBV24-1
J: TRBJ2-2
CDR3: CATSDPRGSGELFF

V: TRBV29-1
J: TRBJ2-5
CDR3: CSGEDRSRETQYF

V: TRBV7-3
J: TRBJ2-7
CDR3: CASSSDRGPYEQYF

V: TRBV2
J: TRBJ1-2
CDR3: CASSEANYGYTF

V: TRBV18
J: TRBJ1-2
CDR3: CASSPRTGEGGYTF

V: TRBV29-1
J: TRBJ2-5
CDR3: CSVWTSGFQETQYF

V: TRBV6-2/TRBV6-3
J: TRBJ2-1
CDR3: CASSLGRGEQFF

V: TRBV29-1
J: TRBJ1-1
CDR3: CSVPGGTSAFF